In this sample, the clone carrying this TCR beta chain turned up once. Its antigen is unknown. Exposure to brentuximab vedotin varied, and each patient had relapsed following autologous stem cell transplantation. Complete response, partial response or progressive disease made up the best responses. The data originate from a study of PD-1 blockade in classical Hodgkin lymphoma. Germline loops: CDR1 SGHDT, CDR2 YYEEEE. The CDR3 runs 16 residues. The germline V and J ends were trimmed by 4 bases and 0 bases, with 17 bases remaining between them. Only in-frame clones appear in the TCRdb table, and some are missing; sequencing was by immunoSEQ multiplex PCR. The table shows tens of thousands of clones, with 71% occurring only once. Regarding the study as a whole: Those achieving complete response showed baseline diversity like newly diagnosed patients. The drivers behind the repertoire differences, possibly disease activity or prior therapy, remain undefined. At baseline, newly diagnosed patients reportedly showed less TCR diversity than healthy donors.

The chain joins TRBV5-6 to TRBJ2-7, with D tentatively TRBD2 (7 bases). The sequences come from peripheral blood mononuclear cells (PBMCs), collected at baseline. This TCR derives from a human donor with classical Hodgkin lymphoma. The CDR3 sequence is CASSPGGGAYSYEQYV. In DNA, the CDR3 is TGTGCCAGCAGCCCGGGGGGCGGGGCGTACTCCTACGAGCAGTACGTC.